This is a list of T cell receptor beta chains from one sample in a study. In TCRdb, the reads were re-called with MiXCR into one record per CDR3 protein. The sample has 4,000 to 5,000 distinct CDR3 sequences; over 9% are singletons. Sequencing used CD4+ T cells from peripheral blood. The receptors derive from a human donor with rheumatoid arthritis. Both conserved end residues are part of each CDR3. Each record gives: CDR3 DNA, CDR3 protein, J gene, clone size, D gene, V gene. The D gene is left open where the match is weak. Some rows have no size entry. The others give once, few or many, or a class for an expanded clone.

TGTGCCAGCAGCTTAGGCGTCTCAAATTCACCCCTCCACTTT CASSLGVSNSPLHF TRBJ1-6 many NA TRBV7-9
TGCGCCAGCAGGCGGGACTCCGAAGATGAGCAGTTCTTC CASRRDSEDEQFF TRBJ2-1 medium-sized NA TRBV5-1
TGTGCCAGCAGCTTGGCCGGGGGAAACACTGAAGCTTTCTTT CASSLAGGNTEAFF TRBJ1-1 medium-sized NA TRBV5-6
TGTGCCAGCTCAGTAGGGACGGGAGAAGAGACCCAGTACTTC CASSVGTGEETQYF TRBJ2-5 medium-sized NA TRBV18
TGTGCCAGCAGCTTAGCGGCAGCAACTAATGAAAAACTGTTTTTT CASSLAAATNEKLFF TRBJ1-4 many NA TRBV11-3
TGTGCCAGCAGCTTAAGATCGTCCGGCAGGGGGTTAGAAAAACTGTTTTTT CASSLRSSGRGLEKLFF TRBJ1-4 medium-sized TRBD1 TRBV7-3
TGCGCCAGCAGCTTGGGGGACGGCTCCTACGAGCAGTACTTC CASSLGDGSYEQYF TRBJ2-7 medium-sized NA TRBV5-1
TGTGCCAGCAGCTTATGGACTAGCGTATACAATGAGCAGTTCTTC CASSLWTSVYNEQFF TRBJ2-1 medium-sized TRBD2 TRBV7-2
TGCGCCAGCAGCTTCACTAGCGGGAGCTCCTACAATGAGCAGTTCTTC CASSFTSGSSYNEQFF TRBJ2-1 medium-sized TRBD2 TRBV5-1
TGTGCCAGCAGCCGGGGGCCGGATCAGCCCCAGCATTTT CASSRGPDQPQHF TRBJ1-5 medium-sized NA TRBV5-6
TGCGCCAGCAGCCAAGATATGTCAGGGATGGGGTATCAGCCCCAGCATTTT CASSQDMSGMGYQPQHF TRBJ1-5 medium-sized NA TRBV4-1
TGTGCCAGCAGCTTAACGTTCCTAGCGGGGAATGAGCAGTTCTTC CASSLTFLAGNEQFF TRBJ2-1 medium-sized TRBD2 TRBV7-3
TGCAGCGTCAAAGGGGGGCCGGGAGGGGGCGAGCAGTACTTC CSVKGGPGGGEQYF TRBJ2-7 medium-sized TRBD2 TRBV29-1
TGCGCCAGCAGGGGTGGGTATGAGACTGAAGCTTTCTTT CASRGGYETEAFF TRBJ1-1 NA NA TRBV10-2
TGCAGCGTTGGTTCTGGGGGTGATAATTCACCCCTCCACTTT CSVGSGGDNSPLHF TRBJ1-6 medium-sized NA TRBV29-1
TGCAGTGCTAAAGACGGGTCCTACGAGCAGTACTTC CSAKDGSYEQYF TRBJ2-7 many NA TRBV20-1
TGTGCCAGCAGGGCCCAGGGGACAGGCTACAATGAGCAGTTCTTC CASRAQGTGYNEQFF TRBJ2-1 medium-sized TRBD1 TRBV28
TGTGCCAGCAGCGGCCGACAGGGAGGGTTCGGAGATACGCAGTATTTT CASSGRQGGFGDTQYF TRBJ2-3 many NA TRBV9
TGTGCCAGCAGCTCGGACCTCGGGGACGATACGCAGTATTTT CASSSDLGDDTQYF TRBJ2-3 medium-sized NA TRBV7-3
TGTGCCAGCAGCTTAATGGGGGCGCTCGTTCAGCCCCAGCATTTT CASSLMGALVQPQHF TRBJ1-5 medium-sized NA TRBV7-8
TGTGCCAGCAGTTTAACTAGCGTGAACAATGAGCAGTTCTTC CASSLTSVNNEQFF TRBJ2-1 medium-sized TRBD2 TRBV27
TGTGCCAGCAGCCGGGGACAGACCACCGGGGAGCTGTTTTTT CASSRGQTTGELFF TRBJ2-2 medium-sized TRBD1 TRBV7-9
TGTGCCAGCTCGCCCGAAGGGACAGGCGCATGTATCTTC CASSPEGTGACIF TRBJ2-1 many TRBD1 TRBV18
TGTGCCAGCAGTGATCCTGGGACTAGCGGGGGCAATGAGCAGTTCTTC CASSDPGTSGGNEQFF TRBJ2-1 many TRBD2 TRBV25-1
TGTGCCTCAGGGAGAGAGCAGTTCTTC CASGREQFF TRBJ2-1 medium-sized NA TRBV30
TGTGCCAGCAGGCTTTCCGGGACAACGGGGCGGACTGAAGCTTTCTTT CASRLSGTTGRTEAFF TRBJ1-1 medium-sized NA TRBV12-3/TRBV12-4
TGTGCCAGCAGTAACGAGGGGGGCTATGGCTACACCTTC CASSNEGGYGYTF TRBJ1-2 medium-sized NA TRBV6-5
TGTGCCAGCAGCTTGAGGGGGGCGCGACTATATGGCTACACCTTC CASSLRGARLYGYTF TRBJ1-2 few NA TRBV5-4
TGTGCCAGCAGTCCCCAGAGGGGGCGAACTGAAGCTTTCTTT CASSPQRGRTEAFF TRBJ1-1 medium-sized TRBD1 TRBV27
TGCAGTGCTAGAGCTACCGGGACTAGCCTAAAGACCCAGTACTTC CSARATGTSLKTQYF TRBJ2-5 many TRBD2 TRBV20-1
TGTGCCAGCAGTTACGGTGAGACCAGCACAGATACGCAGTATTTT CASSYGETSTDTQYF TRBJ2-3 many NA TRBV6-2/TRBV6-3
TGTGCCAGCAGCCAAGATTGGGCTAGCGGGAGGTACGAGCAGTACTTC CASSQDWASGRYEQYF TRBJ2-7 medium-sized TRBD2 TRBV4-2
TGTGCCAGTAGTACGAGGACAGCCCCACGGGACACAGATACGCAGTATTTT CASSTRTAPRDTDTQYF TRBJ2-3 many NA TRBV19
TGTGCCAGCAGCCAAAACGCAGGGCAGCCCCAGCATTTT CASSQNAGQPQHF TRBJ1-5 NA NA TRBV4-2
TGTGCCAGTAGTTTGGACAGGTCCTACGAGCAGTACTTC CASSLDRSYEQYF TRBJ2-7 medium-sized TRBD1 TRBV19
TGCGCCAGCAGCACTAGCGGCCCGTACCAAGAGACCCAGTACTTC CASSTSGPYQETQYF TRBJ2-5 few TRBD2 TRBV5-1
TGTGCCACCAGCCGCCGGAGTGGAGCGGGAGGGTACAATGAACAGTTCTTC CATSRRSGAGGYNEQFF TRBJ2-1 many TRBD2 TRBV15
TGTGCCACCAGCAGAGACTCCGGGACTAGCGGGCGCTATTACAATGAGCAGTTCTTC CATSRDSGTSGRYYNEQFF TRBJ2-1 medium-sized TRBD2 TRBV15
TGTGCCAGCAGTCAACCGGGACAGACAAAGACCCAGTACTTC CASSQPGQTKTQYF TRBJ2-5 few TRBD1 TRBV28
TGTGCCAGCAGCCGTGAAGGGGCTGGGGAGCTGTTTTTT CASSREGAGELFF TRBJ2-2 medium-sized NA TRBV4-2
TGTGCCAGTACTCTACCGGGGACAGGGGGGGCTGGGGCCAACGTCCTGACTTTC CASTLPGTGGAGANVLTF TRBJ2-6 medium-sized TRBD1 TRBV19
TGTGCCAGTAGTAATCGCGTTAATGAAAAACTGTTTTTT CASSNRVNEKLFF TRBJ1-4 many NA TRBV19
TGTGCCAGTAGTATGGACGCCGGGACCCACCGCACAGATACGCAGTATTTT CASSMDAGTHRTDTQYF TRBJ2-3 NA NA TRBV19
TGTGCCAGCAGCCAAGTGGCAGGGACCTCCTACGAGCAGTACTTC CASSQVAGTSYEQYF TRBJ2-7 many NA TRBV14
TGTGCCAGCAGCCAAGAGAACTATGGCTACACCTTC CASSQENYGYTF TRBJ1-2 medium-sized NA TRBV4-2
TGCAGTGCTACCGAGCGGGAGGGTGTCACAGATACGCAGTATTTT CSATEREGVTDTQYF TRBJ2-3 medium-sized TRBD2 TRBV20-1
TGTGCCAGCAGCTTAGGGTATAGACAGCCCCAGCATTTT CASSLGYRQPQHF TRBJ1-5 few NA TRBV11-2
TGTGCCAGCAGCTCTAGGGACAGGGGATGGGTCGGGGAGCTGTTTTTT CASSSRDRGWVGELFF TRBJ2-2 medium-sized TRBD1 TRBV5-4
TGTGCCAGCAGTTACTCGTGGTCAGGGGATTACTCTGGGGCCAACGTCCTGACTTTC CASSYSWSGDYSGANVLTF TRBJ2-6 many NA TRBV6-5
TGTGCCAGCAGCTCGGGGGGGGGTGAAAAACTGTTTTTT CASSSGGGEKLFF TRBJ1-4 many NA TRBV11-2
TGCGCCAGCAGCCCCGACCCCTGGAGCTCCTACGAGCAGTACTTC CASSPDPWSSYEQYF TRBJ2-7 medium-sized NA TRBV5-1
TGCAGTGCTCTCCTACCGAGGGAGCGCTTTAGGTCCTACAATGAGCAGTTCTTC CSALLPRERFRSYNEQFF TRBJ2-1 medium-sized NA TRBV20-1
TGTGCCAGCAGCTCCGGACAGGGATCGACTGAAGCTTTCTTT CASSSGQGSTEAFF TRBJ1-1 medium-sized TRBD1 TRBV7-9
TGCGCCAGCAGTCAATCCTACCATTGGTCCCGCACCGGGGAGCTGTTTTTT CASSQSYHWSRTGELFF TRBJ2-2 medium-sized NA TRBV23-1
TGTGCCAGCAGTCGGGGGGGGGGGATCACTGAAGCTTTCTTT CASSRGGGITEAFF TRBJ1-1 few NA TRBV6-5